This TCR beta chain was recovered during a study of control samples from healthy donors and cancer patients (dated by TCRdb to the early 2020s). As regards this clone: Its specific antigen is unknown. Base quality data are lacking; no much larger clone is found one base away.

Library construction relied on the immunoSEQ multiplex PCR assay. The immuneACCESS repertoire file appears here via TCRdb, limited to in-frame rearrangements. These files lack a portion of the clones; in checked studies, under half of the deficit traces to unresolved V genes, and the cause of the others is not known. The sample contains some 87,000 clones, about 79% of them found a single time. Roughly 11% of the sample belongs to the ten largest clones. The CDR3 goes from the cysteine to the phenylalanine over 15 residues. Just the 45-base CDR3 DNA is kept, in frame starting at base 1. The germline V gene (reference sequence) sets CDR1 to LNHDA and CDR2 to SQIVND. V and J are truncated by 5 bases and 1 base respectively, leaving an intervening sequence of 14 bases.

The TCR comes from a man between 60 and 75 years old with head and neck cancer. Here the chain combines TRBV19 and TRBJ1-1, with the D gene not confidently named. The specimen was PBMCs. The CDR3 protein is CASSPGRRPNTEAFF. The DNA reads TGTGCCAGTAGTCCTGGACGGCGGCCGAACACTGAAGCTTTCTTT.